In its sample, the clone carrying this T cell receptor beta chain was seen many times. Its specificity is not known. The data were taken from a study of identical twins' blood T cells. Study-level results: Abundant TCRbeta CDR3s overlapped more between twins than with unrelated donors.

Germline CDR1 is DFQATT and CDR2 is SNEGSKA (reference sequence). The CDR3 totals 14 residues. V lost 0 bases, J lost 1 base, and 9 bases lay in between. TCRdb processed the 5' RACE reads anew with MiXCR; each CDR3 protein has one entry. The data show a few hundred thousand distinct CDR3 sequences, with roughly 31% seen just once and around 5.6% held by the top ten. This TCR was recovered from a woman aged 18-50 years in good health. V and J are TRBV20-1 and TRBJ2-5, with a weak D call TRBD2 (5 bases). The specimen sequenced was PBMCs. The CDR3 region has the DNA TGCAGTGCTAGAGACGGAGGATCCCAAGAGACCCAGTACTTC. Translation gives CSARDGGSQETQYF.